The 28 T cell receptor beta chains listed next were all sequenced from one sample in a study of T-cell memory formation after mild COVID-19. TCRdb re-analysed the 5' RACE reads in MiXCR, keeping a single row per CDR3 protein. This table has about 250,000 distinct CDR3 sequences, about a sixth appearing once. Sequenced input: PBMCs or a T cell subset sorted from them (not recorded which). The receptors shown here come from a man aged 18 to 35 who had mild COVID-19 (a few samples of this study predate the infection). Cell type and time point are not known.

This clonotype appeared many times. The chain recombines TRBV4-1 with TRBJ2-2; 8 bases align to TRBD1. With V trimmed by 5 bases and J by 4 bases, 6 bases remained unmatched. CDR3 length: 15 residues. CDR1 MGHRA and CDR2 YSYEKL come from the germline V gene. The CDR3 loop is CASSFQGARTGELFF. The CDR3 coding sequence is TGCGCCAGCAGCTTTCAGGGGGCGCGCACCGGGGAGCTGTTTTTT.

This clonotype was counted only a few times. The V gene is TRBV27, the J gene TRBJ2-7; D call uncertain. Trimming cost V 4 bases and J 1 base, with 8 bases left between them. The CDR3 runs 13 residues. Germline loops: CDR1 MNHEY, CDR2 SMNVEV (reference sequence). The CDR3 loop is CASSSALSYEQYV. The DNA for the CDR3 is TGTGCCAGCAGTTCGGCACTGTCCTACGAGCAGTACGTC.

This chain connects TRBV2 to TRBJ2-7; D ambiguous. The CDR3 length is 11 residues. Germline V lookup: CDR1 SNHLY, CDR2 FYNNEI. With 5 bases removed from V and 0 bases from J, the gap between germline ends came to 2 bases. This CDR3 is CASSYSYEQYV. CDR3 nucleotide sequence: TGTGCCAGCAGTTACTCCTACGAGCAGTACGTC.

The chain joins TRBV7-2 to TRBJ2-1; D not certain. The CDR3 runs to 14 residues. Germline V CDR1 and CDR2: SGHTA, FQGNSA. Trimming stripped 5 bases from V and 5 bases from J, with 13 bases between. The CDR3 here is CASSPRLTDNEQFF. The CDR3 nucleotides are TGTGCCAGCAGCCCGAGACTGACCGACAATGAGCAGTTCTTC.

The rearrangement links TRBV20-1 to TRBJ2-5; no firm D call. In germline, CDR1 is DFQATT, CDR2 SNEGSKA (reference sequence). Trimming pared 2 bases from V and 5 bases from J, leaving 12 bases between. CDR3 length: 13 residues. The CDR3 protein is CSARRGLRETQYF. DNA of the CDR3: TGCAGTGCTAGACGAGGTTTGAGGGAGACCCAGTACTTC.

This clonotype has just a few counts. This chain links TRBV28 with TRBJ2-5, with TRBD1 as a possible D gene (6 bases). Trimming removed 8 bases at V and 1 base at J, with 17 bases between. Germline-derived CDR1 and CDR2 are MDHEN and SYDVKM. The CDR3 is made up of 15 amino acids. The CDR3 sequence is CASWGQRSGQETQYF. The CDR3 DNA reads TGTGCCAGCTGGGGACAAAGGTCGGGCCAAGAGACCCAGTACTTC.

CDR3 sequence: CASSPDRGYAGELFF. CDR3 sequence (DNA): TGTGCCAGCAGCCCCGACAGGGGATACGCCGGGGAGCTGTTTTTT. The chain carries TRBV5-5 and TRBJ2-2; 8 bases map to TRBD1. The CDR3 length is 15 residues. V lost 4 bases and J lost 6; bases outside the gene matches: 8. Per germline, CDR1 SGHKS and CDR2 YYEKEE (reference sequence).

This clonotype was seen more than once but under ten times. The chain joins TRBV4-3 to TRBJ2-7; D is undetermined. Germline-derived CDR1 and CDR2 are LGHNA and YSLEER. The V end was cut by 8 bases, the J end by 7 bases, with 9 bases between. CDR3 size: 10 residues. The CDR3 is CASRFWEQYV. The CDR3 coding sequence is TGCGCCAGCCGCTTCTGGGAGCAGTACGTC.

As regards this clonotype: One base away lies a much larger clone, so this may be a sequencing read error. This sequence joins TRBV5-1 and TRBJ1-2; 8 bases are a match to TRBD1. Germline V gene lookup returns CDR1 SGHRS and CDR2 YFSETQ. This CDR3 spans 14 amino acids. V shed 0 bases and J 5 bases; nucleotides not matched to a gene: 3. CDR3 loop: CASSLGDRRYGYTF. DNA of the CDR3: TGCGCCAGCAGCTTGGGGGACAGGAGATATGGCTACACCTTC.

The chain is built from TRBV20-1 and TRBJ1-4; D is uncertain. The CDR3 is 14 amino acids. Germline CDR1 is DFQATT and CDR2 is SNEGSKA (reference sequence). Trimming removed 6 bases at V and 8 bases at J, with 19 bases between. CDR3 DNA sequence: TGCAGTGCCCGCCGGGAGCTAAGCCGGGAAAAACTGTTTTTT. Translation gives CSARRELSREKLFF.

V is TRBV24-1 and J is TRBJ2-2, with D uncertain. CDR1 is KGHDR and CDR2 is SFDVKD in the germline V gene. V lost 6 bases and J 4 bases, leaving 8 bases between the germline ends. The CDR3 length is 13 residues. DNA for the CDR3: TGTGCCACCAGTCTATCCCGCACCGGGGAGCTGTTTTTT. Its protein is CATSLSRTGELFF.

The chain has TRBV3-1 and TRBJ1-5; D not resolved. This CDR3 spans 13 amino acids. CDR1 and CDR2 from the germline V gene are LGHDT and YNNKEL (reference sequence). Between the trimmed V and J ends, which lost 1 base and 5 bases, there was a span of 6 bases. The chain's CDR3 is CASSQGMDQPQHF. In nucleotides, the CDR3 is TGTGCCAGCAGCCAAGGAATGGATCAGCCCCAGCATTTT.

This clonotype came up many times. CDR3 region: CSASAGTGVETQYF. In nucleotides, the CDR3 is TGCAGTGCTAGCGCCGGGACAGGGGTGGAGACCCAGTACTTC. The chain employs TRBV20-1 and TRBJ2-5; 10 nucleotides match TRBD1. Germline CDR1 reads DFQATT; CDR2 reads SNEGSKA (reference sequence). The CDR3 sequence is 14 residues long. Trimming removed 3 bases from V and 5 bases from J; junction bases left unmatched: 6.

This clonotype was seen only a few times. This chain uses TRBV9 with TRBJ2-1; D call uncertain. Trimming took 3 bases from V and 0 from J, leaving 10 bases between them. There are 15 residues in the CDR3. Germline lookup yields CDR1 SGDLS and CDR2 YYNGEE. CDR3 loop: CASSGPGSSYNEQFF. For the CDR3, the DNA is TGTGCCAGCAGCGGTCCCGGAAGCTCCTACAATGAGCAGTTCTTC.

This clonotype was detected many times. The V and J genes are TRBV12-3 or TRBV12-4 and TRBJ2-3, with 9 positions matching TRBD2. The CDR3 has 13 residues. The ends lost 10 bases at V and 5 bases at J; junction bases unmatched: 7. The CDR3 spells CAIAGGQEDTQYF. DNA for the CDR3: TGTGCCATTGCGGGGGGGCAAGAAGATACGCAGTATTTT.

The chain employs TRBV4-1 and TRBJ1-2; unclear D gene. V lost 1 base to trimming and J lost 3 bases, with 6 bases between them. This CDR3 region has 13 residues. The germline gives CDR1 MGHRA, CDR2 YSYEKL. The CDR3 loop is CASSQAGYYGYTF. CDR3 bases: TGCGCCAGCAGCCAAGCCGGATACTATGGCTACACCTTC.

The chain has TRBV29-1 and TRBJ2-1; 12 bases map to TRBD2. This CDR3 contains 13 residues. V shed 7 bases and J 8 bases; nucleotides not matched to a gene: 6. The V gene's germline CDR1 is SQVTM and CDR2 ANQGSEA. The CDR3 nucleotides read TGCAGCGCAGCTAGCGGGGGGGCTTATGAGCAGTTCTTC. This encodes CSAASGGAYEQFF.

J is TRBJ1-6 and V is TRBV18, with D unresolved. The CDR3 runs to 15 residues. Germline V lookup: CDR1 KGHSH, CDR2 LQKENI. The V end was cut by 2 bases, the J end by 9 bases, with 14 bases between. CDR3 coding DNA: TGTGCCAGCTCACCAGATTCAGGACCGTCTTCACCCCTCCACTTT. Translating gives CASSPDSGPSSPLHF.

The chain is built from TRBV6-5 and TRBJ2-3; D is unresolved. The germline gives CDR1 MNHEY, CDR2 SVGAGI. The CDR3 runs to 14 residues. Trimming cost V 7 bases and J 2 bases, with 13 bases left between them. The DNA for the CDR3 is TGTGCCAGCACGCGGACCATATCCACAGATACGCAGTATTTT. Amino acids: CASTRTISTDTQYF.

The chain links TRBV12-3 or TRBV12-4 to TRBJ1-2; the D is unclear. The CDR3 runs to 13 residues. The germline V and J ends were trimmed by 3 bases and 4 bases, with 9 bases remaining between them. CDR3 residues: CASSFTDFYGYTF. The CDR3 DNA sequence: TGTGCCAGCAGTTTTACCGATTTCTATGGCTACACCTTC.

The rearrangement links TRBV28 to TRBJ2-5; D not certain. Trimming left V 5 bases short and J 4 bases short, with 11 bases between. Germline-derived CDR1 and CDR2 are MDHEN and SYDVKM. This CDR3 is built from 13 residues. The CDR3 DNA reads as TGTGCCAGCAGTCCAGGCACAACAGAGACCCAGTACTTC. Translation gives CASSPGTTETQYF.

A few counts support this clonotype. The rearrangement uses TRBV7-2 and TRBJ2-1; D is undetermined. Germline assignment: CDR1 SGHTA and CDR2 FQGNSA. The CDR3 extends over 13 amino acids. Trimming took off 3 bases at V and 4 bases at J, with 7 bases between the two ends. The CDR3 spells CASSFPHYNEQFF. DNA for the CDR3: TGTGCCAGCAGCTTCCCACATTACAATGAGCAGTTCTTC. Together with reference TRBV7-2 and TRBJ2-1, the CDR3 gives the full variable domain: GAGVSQSPSNKVTEKGKDVELRCDPISGHTALYWYRQSLGQGLEFLIYFQGNSAPDKSGLPSDRFSAERTGGSVSTLTIQRTQQEDSAVYLCASSFPHYNEQFFGPGTRLTVL.

The V call is TRBV7-2, the J call TRBJ1-2; 9 bases agree with TRBD1. This CDR3 is built from 15 residues. The trim removed 5 bases at V and 1 base at J, leaving 5 bases unmatched. CDR1 and CDR2 (germline): SGHTA, FQGNSA. The CDR3 sequence: CASSVGTGNNYGYTF. The DNA of the CDR3 is TGTGCCAGCAGCGTAGGGACAGGGAATAACTATGGCTACACCTTC. Using reference TRBV7-2 and TRBJ1-2 for the parts outside the CDR3, the full variable domain is GAGVSQSPSNKVTEKGKDVELRCDPISGHTALYWYRQSLGQGLEFLIYFQGNSAPDKSGLPSDRFSAERTGGSVSTLTIQRTQQEDSAVYLCASSVGTGNNYGYTFGSGTRLTVV.

This clonotype came up many times. The genes are TRBV7-2 and TRBJ2-5; TRBD2 is a possible D gene (6 bases). The V gene's germline CDR1 is SGHTA and CDR2 FQGNSA. The length of the CDR3 is 13 residues. V was shortened by 6 bases and J by 5 bases, with 13 bases between the two germline ends. CDR3 amino acids: CASRAGNWETQYF. The CDR3 DNA sequence: TGTGCCAGCAGGGCGGGAAATTGGGAGACCCAGTACTTC.

This sequence joins TRBV6-2 or TRBV6-3 and TRBJ2-1, with 9 nucleotides matching TRBD2. This CDR3 region has 14 residues. V shed 6 bases, J shed 1 base, and the junction held 1 base outside the gene matches. CDR1 MNHEY and CDR2 SVGEGT come from the germline V gene. The CDR3 loop is CASRSGGSYNEQFF. CDR3 sequence (DNA): TGTGCCAGCAGAAGCGGGGGGTCCTACAATGAGCAGTTCTTC.

This clonotype has a handful of counts. J is TRBJ2-7 and V is TRBV15; D is unclear. The length of the CDR3 is 15 residues. The germline CDR1 and CDR2 sequences are LNHNV and YYDKDF (reference sequence). V was pared by 3 bases and J by 0 bases, with 12 bases between. The chain's CDR3 is CATSRPFPFSYEQYF. DNA for the CDR3: TGTGCCACCAGCAGGCCGTTCCCCTTCTCCTACGAGCAGTACTTC.

The V and J genes are TRBV28 and TRBJ2-5; D is perhaps TRBD1 (6 bases). In germline, CDR1 is MDHEN, CDR2 SYDVKM. V gave up 2 bases and J gave up 5 bases, with 12 bases separating them. The length of the CDR3 is 14 residues. The CDR3 is CASSLLRGGETQYF. In DNA form, the CDR3 reads TGTGCCAGCAGTTTACTCAGGGGCGGGGAGACCCAGTACTTC.

In its sample, this clonotype was seen a few times. J is TRBJ2-7 and V is TRBV2, with D unclear. V was shortened by 0 bases and J by 2 bases, with 11 bases between the two germline ends. CDR1 is SNHLY and CDR2 is FYNNEI in the germline V gene. CDR3 length: 15 amino acids. The CDR3 reads CASSEALTDTYEQYV. In DNA form, the CDR3 reads TGTGCCAGCAGTGAAGCTCTGACCGACACCTACGAGCAGTACGTC.